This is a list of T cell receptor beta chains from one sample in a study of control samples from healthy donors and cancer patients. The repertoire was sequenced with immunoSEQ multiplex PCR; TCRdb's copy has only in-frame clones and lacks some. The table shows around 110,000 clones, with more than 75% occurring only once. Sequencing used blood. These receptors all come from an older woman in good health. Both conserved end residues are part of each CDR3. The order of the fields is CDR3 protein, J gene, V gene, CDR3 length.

CDR3: CASSSVLWEQYF
J: TRBJ2-7
V: TRBV7-9
length: 12

CDR3: CASSLVGTPTYEQYF
J: TRBJ2-7
V: TRBV7-2
length: 15

CDR3: CASSQVLILNSPLHF
J: TRBJ1-6
V: TRBV3-1/TRBV3-2
length: 15

CDR3: CSVAIASGGLGEQYF
J: TRBJ2-7
V: TRBV29-1
length: 15

CDR3: CASSLSSGADTQYF
J: TRBJ2-3
V: TRBV5-4
length: 14

CDR3: CASSETSGGTDTQYF
J: TRBJ2-3
V: TRBV6-4
length: 15

CDR3: CASSRGTSDIGYGYTF
J: TRBJ1-2
V: TRBV4-3
length: 16

CDR3: CASSQMVGGTDTQYF
J: TRBJ2-3
V: TRBV19
length: 15

CDR3: CASSIDPATSEAFF
J: TRBJ1-1
V: TRBV19
length: 14

CDR3: CASSFGYEQYF
J: TRBJ2-7
V: TRBV12-3/TRBV12-4
length: 11

CDR3: CASSDPGTRATNEQFF
J: TRBJ2-1
V: TRBV10-1
length: 16

CDR3: CASSVTGGYGYTF
J: TRBJ1-2
V: TRBV13
length: 13

CDR3: CASSLGTVYGYTF
J: TRBJ1-2
V: TRBV11-2
length: 13

CDR3: CASSSRESHYGYTF
J: TRBJ1-2
V: TRBV27
length: 14

CDR3: CASSYVPGYGYTF
J: TRBJ1-2
V: TRBV6-5
length: 13

CDR3: CASSIEANTEAFF
J: TRBJ1-1
V: TRBV19
length: 13

CDR3: CASSRDRVGVNEQFF
J: TRBJ2-1
V: TRBV11-2
length: 15